This T cell receptor (beta chain) was identified during a study of memory CD4+ T cells and cytomegalovirus serostatus (dated by TCRdb to about 2019). Study-wide context: A total of roughly 33 healthy Belgian adults, of whom 9 were CMV seropositive and roughly 24 were CMV seronegative, were included in the cohort. The study sequenced CD4+ memory TCRbeta repertoires of a Belgian cohort with known cytomegalovirus serostatus to replicate a published TCR-based CMV serostatus classifier. Beyond this particular receptor, the publication reports: The results were read as suggesting that the CMV-associated TCR signature is, for the most part, present in the CD4+ memory repertoire. On the Belgian cohort, the classifier based on the original framework reached a median bootstrapped AUC of roughly 0.94, with a 95% CI of 0.76-1.00. Of roughly 170 previously reported CMV-associated TCRbeta sequences, some 67 appeared in the CD4+ memory repertoires, each in one to five individuals. For CMV serostatus prediction, a median bootstrapped AUC of roughly 0.94 was reached with the original framework, and a median bootstrapped AUC of roughly 0.9 was reached with a US-trained random forest. Only CD4+CD45RO+ memory cells were sequenced, in contrast to the original study, in which naive and memory CD4+ and CD8+ populations were covered.

Details on this clone: The antigen this receptor binds is unknown. No base quality information exists; no much larger clone differs at one position.

The CDR3 runs 17 residues from the cysteine to the phenylalanine. Of the read, only the CDR3 DNA is kept; its 51 bases are in frame from base 1. From a lookup of the germline V gene, CDR1 and CDR2 are LGHNA and YSLEER. Trimming costs V 2 bases and J 0 bases, and their ends lie 13 bases apart. Single viable CD3+CD4+CD8-CD45RO+ cells were sorted as memory CD4+ T cells on a FACSAria II. To determine CMV serostatus, a Roche Elecsys assay was used that detects serum IgG against CMV pp150, pp28, p38 and p52. After thawing, total CD4+ T cells were enriched by positive selection with CD4 magnetic microbeads. Samples originated from another study that specifically interrogated the CD4+ T cell memory repertoire. Peripheral blood mononuclear cells were isolated and cryopreserved according to standard operating procedures, and serum was stored at -80 degrees C. CD3-PerCP (BW264/56), CD4-APC (RPA-T4), CD45RO-PE (UCHT1) and CD8-Pacific Orange (3B5) antibodies were used for staining, and non-viable cells were excluded with Sytox blue.

Genomic DNA was extracted from sorted cells with the Quick-DNA Microprep Kit. TCRbeta DNA was amplified with the immunoSEQ hsTCRbeta kit following the manufacturer's protocol. An Illumina MiSeq instrument was used to sequence the TCRbeta libraries. As for the authors' bioinformatics: Removing out-of-frame sequences left about 2,300,000 distinct TCRbeta sequences, an average of about 67,000 per individual. Each individual was scored according to the count of more than 150 previously reported CMV-associated TCRbeta sequences and the total productive distinct TCRbeta count. A beta-binomial model was reimplemented in Python, and scikit-learn random forests with default parameters were trained on US cohort data. Classifier performance on the Belgian cohort was summarized as median AUC with percentile confidence intervals over 10,000 bootstrap iterations. The table comes from immuneACCESS by way of TCRdb, which keeps in-frame sequences with V and J called. Part of the clones is missing from these tables; in studies checked, under half for an unresolved V gene and the rest for unknown reasons. The D gene and trimming were derived from the DNA, and the V and J assignments and clone size from that table. The table for this sample lists around 25,000 clones; 76% of them were counted only once. The ten most abundant clones make up approximately 1% of the sample.

Recombination connected TRBV4-3 to TRBJ1-4; the D gene identity is not certain. The sample taken for sequencing was memory CD4+ T cells from blood. The sequence was collected from an adult in good health and CMV-seronegative. The CDR3 region reads CASSQTRGEATNEKLFF. DNA sequence: TGCGCCAGCAGCCAAACGCGGGGAGAGGCAACTAATGAAAAACTGTTTTTT.